A selection of T cell receptor beta chains follows, all from one sample in a study of cytomegalovirus exposure and HLA in healthy donors. TCRdb's copy holds only in-frame clones and misses some; the assay was immunoSEQ multiplex PCR. The repertoire holds 73,000 or so clones, around 76% seen once, with over 6% in the top ten. Sample: PBMCs. The receptors here all came from a man aged 50-60 years in good health and CMV-seronegative. Both conserved end residues are part of each CDR3. Each record gives: clone size, J gene, D gene, V gene, CDR3 DNA, CDR3 protein. A D gene is named only where the DNA matches it firmly. The size entry is marked missing in some rows and otherwise reads once, few, many or a size class.

>NA|TRBJ1-5|NA|TRBV12-5
TGTGCTAGTGGTTTAGGGGAACAGCCCCAGCATTTT
CASGLGEQPQHF
>NA|TRBJ2-1|NA|TRBV11-3
TGTGCCAGCAGCCCGACAGGCTTTAGCTCCTACAATGAGCAGTTCTTC
CASSPTGFSSYNEQFF
>NA|TRBJ1-3|NA|TRBV5-1
TGCGCCAGCAGCTTGGGGCACAGGGTCGGAAACACCATATATTTT
CASSLGHRVGNTIYF
>NA|TRBJ1-2|NA|TRBV27
TGTGCCAGCAGTCCGAGGAATGCCCCCGGGACCTTC
CASSPRNAPGTF
>NA|TRBJ2-3|NA|TRBV27
TGTGCCAGCAGTTTATTTAAAGATACGCAGTATTTT
CASSLFKDTQYF
>NA|TRBJ2-5|TRBD1|TRBV7-2
TGTGCCAGCAGCTTTGCAGGGGGAATTCAGTACTTC
CASSFAGGIQYF
>NA|TRBJ2-1|TRBD2|TRBV4-1
TGCGCCAGCAGCCAAGATTGGTGGACTAGCGGGACCTATGAGCAGTTCTTC
CASSQDWWTSGTYEQFF
>NA|TRBJ1-1|NA|TRBV2
TGTGCCAGCGGAATTTTCCAGGGGAACACTGAAGCTTTCTTT
CASGIFQGNTEAFF
>NA|TRBJ1-1|NA|TRBV30
TGTGCCTGGACCCAGGGTAGGGCCAGCTCTGAAGCTTTCTTT
CAWTQGRASSEAFF
>NA|TRBJ2-1|NA|TRBV6-6
TGTGCCAGCATCGCCGACAGAACCAATGAGCAGTTCTTC
CASIADRTNEQFF
>few|TRBJ2-7|TRBD2|TRBV28
TGTGCCAGCAGTGCGGGGGCAGACCTTGGGCTAGCGGGAGACGAGCAGTACTTC
CASSAGADLGLAGDEQYF
>NA|TRBJ2-1|TRBD1|TRBV6-1
TGTGCCAGCAGTGCAAGGGGGACAGCACTTTACAATGAGCAGTTCTTC
CASSARGTALYNEQFF
>once|TRBJ1-1|NA|TRBV30
TGTGCCTGGAGGACTGAAGTTATGAACACTGAAGCTTTCTTT
CAWRTEVMNTEAFF
>NA|TRBJ1-5|NA|TRBV28
TGTGCCAGCAGTTTACTATATACAGCCGCCCGTTCACAGCCCCAGCATTTT
CASSLLYTAARSQPQHF
>NA|TRBJ2-1|TRBD2|TRBV14
TGTGCCAGCAGCCAAGGAGGGACTAGCGCCTGGTACTCCTACAATGAGCAGTTCTTC
CASSQGGTSAWYSYNEQFF
>NA|TRBJ2-1|NA|TRBV2
TGTGCCAGCTCGCGGGGCAATGAGCAGTTCTTC
CASSRGNEQFF
>NA|TRBJ2-7|TRBD1|TRBV5-1
TGCGCCAGCAGCTTAGGACAGGGTCTCCACGAGCAGTACTTC
CASSLGQGLHEQYF
>NA|TRBJ1-5|TRBD1|TRBV2
TGTGCCAGCAGGGACCCGGGACAGAGCAATCAGCCCCAGCATTTT
CASRDPGQSNQPQHF
>NA|TRBJ1-2|NA|TRBV2
TGTGCCAGCAGTGATGAGAATACTAACTATGGCTACACCTTC
CASSDENTNYGYTF
>NA|TRBJ2-3|NA|TRBV7-7
TGTGCTAGCAGCGAGGGAGGCAAACGCACAGATACGCAGTATTTT
CASSEGGKRTDTQYF
>few|TRBJ1-2|NA|TRBV4-3
TGCGCCAGCAGCCAGGGTACAGGGACTAACTATGGCTACACCTTC
CASSQGTGTNYGYTF
>NA|TRBJ1-4|NA|TRBV5-1
TGCGCCAGCAGCTTGGCGATTGCAGGCAATGAAAAACTGTTTTTT
CASSLAIAGNEKLFF
>NA|TRBJ2-3|NA|TRBV5-1
TGCGCCAGCAGCTTCGGGACATTCGGGTCAGATACGCAGTATTTT
CASSFGTFGSDTQYF
>NA|TRBJ2-2|NA|TRBV21-1
TGTGCCAGCAGCAAACGGCGCGGGAGCACCGGGGAGCTGTTTTTT
CASSKRRGSTGELFF
>NA|TRBJ2-6|NA|TRBV19
TGTGCCAGTAGAGTCGGAGGGCGTATCGAATCCGGCTCTGGGGCCAACGTCCTGACTTTC
CASRVGGRIESGSGANVLTF
>NA|TRBJ2-2|TRBD1|TRBV6-6
TGTGCCAGCAGGGGGACAGGGGCCGGGGAGCTGTTTTTT
CASRGTGAGELFF
>NA|TRBJ2-7|TRBD1|TRBV6-4
TGTGCCAGCAGGATGGGGGACAGGGGCGACGAGCAGTACTTC
CASRMGDRGDEQYF
>NA|TRBJ2-4|TRBD1|TRBV7-9
TGTGCCAGCAGCTTAGTGGAGACAGGGGACATTCAGTACTTC
CASSLVETGDIQYF
>NA|TRBJ1-2|NA|TRBV10-2
TGCGCCAGCAGTGATACAGTATGGGGCTACACCTTC
CASSDTVWGYTF
>once|TRBJ1-2|TRBD1|TRBV11-2
TGTGCCAGCAGCCGGGACAGCCACTATGGCTACACCTTC
CASSRDSHYGYTF
>few|TRBJ2-1|TRBD1|TRBV25-1
TGTGCCAGCAGTGATCCCAGGGGGCTAGGAGAGCAGTTCTTC
CASSDPRGLGEQFF
>NA|TRBJ1-2|NA|TRBV30
TGTGCCTGGAGCCAGGGGAGATCTAACTATGGCTACACCTTC
CAWSQGRSNYGYTF
>NA|TRBJ2-1|NA|TRBV7-6
TGTGCCAGCAGCTTAACACCGGGTCTCCCGAATGAGCAGTTCTTC
CASSLTPGLPNEQFF